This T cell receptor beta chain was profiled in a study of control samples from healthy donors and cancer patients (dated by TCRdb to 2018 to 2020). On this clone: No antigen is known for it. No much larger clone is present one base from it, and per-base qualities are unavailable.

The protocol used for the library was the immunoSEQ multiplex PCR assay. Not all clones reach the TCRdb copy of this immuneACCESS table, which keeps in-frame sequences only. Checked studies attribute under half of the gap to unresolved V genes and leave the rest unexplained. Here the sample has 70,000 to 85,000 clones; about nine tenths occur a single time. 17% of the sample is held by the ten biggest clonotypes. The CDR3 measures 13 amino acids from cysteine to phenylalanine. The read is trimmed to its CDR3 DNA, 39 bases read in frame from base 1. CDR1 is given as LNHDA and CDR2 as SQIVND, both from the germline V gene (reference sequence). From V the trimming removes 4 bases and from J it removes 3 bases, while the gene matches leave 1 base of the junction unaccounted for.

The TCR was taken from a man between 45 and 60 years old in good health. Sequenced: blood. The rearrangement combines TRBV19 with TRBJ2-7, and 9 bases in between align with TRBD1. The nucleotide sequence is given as TGTGCCAGTAGTAGGGGACAGGGCTACGAGCAGTACTTC. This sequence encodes CASSRGQGYEQYF.